One sample yielded the 8 T cell receptor gamma chains listed below, sequenced in a study of gamma-delta chains in newborns, infants, children. TCRdb reprocessed the reads through CATT. The sample comprises under 1,400 gamma-chain clones, about 35% of which are singletons, and approximately 41% rests with the top ten. The sample taken for sequencing was blood. The receptors here all came from a child who was a newborn, infant or young child, either healthy, febrile or measles-vaccinated (not recorded which).

This clone was seen more than once but under ten times. The same CDR3 arises from other DNA sequences in this sample as well. J is TRGJP and V is TRGV9. No J gene was available from TCRdb, and it was assigned here by a germline match of the DNA. The CDR3 consists of 16 residues. The germline V gene has CDR1 GITISATS and CDR2 ISYDGTV (reference sequence). Trimming took 0 bases from V and 9 from J; bases not matched to a gene: 5. The CDR3 nucleotides are TGTGCCTTGTGGGAGGTGCAGCGGTTGGGCAAAAAAATCAAGGTATTT. This translates into CALWEVQRLGKKIKVF.

The chain links TRGV9 to TRGJP. TCRdb records no J gene; here it was assigned by comparing the DNA to germline. CDR3 length: 17 residues. Per the germline V gene, CDR1 is GITISATS and CDR2 is ISYDGTV (reference sequence). V trimming: 2 bases; J trimming: 5 bases; junction bases outside the gene matches: 6. The CDR3: CALWEGRKELGKKIKVF. The CDR3 nucleotides read TGTGCCTTGTGGGAGGGAAGAAAAGAGTTGGGCAAAAAAATCAAGGTATTT.

Notes on this clone: A much larger clone differs by one base, so this may be a read error. This chain links TRGV9 with TRGJP. TCRdb carries no J gene annotation; the J gene was assigned here by matching the DNA with germline. CDR1 is GITISATS and CDR2 is ISYDGTV in the germline V gene (reference sequence). The CDR3 runs to 17 residues. Trimming at V came to 0 bases and at J to 7 bases, leaving 6 bases not matched to a gene. The CDR3 coding sequence is TGTGCCTTGTGGGAGGTGACGGAGGAGTTGGGCAAAAAAATCAAGGTATTT. It is translated as CALWEVTEELGKKIKVF.

The J gene was identified as TRGJP, and no V gene was called. There are 13 residues in the CDR3. CDR3 sequence reads: CAFLELGKKIKVF. The CDR3 DNA is TGTGCCTTCCTGGAGTTGGGCAAAAAAATCAAGGTATTT.

The chain carries TRGV9 and TRGJP1. Trimming removed 0 bases from V and 0 bases from J; junction bases left unmatched: 1. Germline V CDR1 and CDR2: GITISATS, ISYDGTV (reference sequence). The CDR3 covers 15 residues. The chain's CDR3 is CALWEVYTTGWFKIF. Here the CDR3 DNA reads TGTGCCTTGTGGGAGGTGTATACCACTGGTTGGTTCAAGATATTT.

Comments on this clone: The sample carries other DNA sequences with the same CDR3. The rearrangement links TRGV9 to TRGJP. TCRdb offers no J gene call, so here the DNA was matched to germline to obtain one. J lost 6 bases, V lost 5 bases, and 1 base had no gene match. Germline V CDR1 and CDR2: GITISATS, ISYDGTV (reference sequence). The CDR3 sequence is 14 residues long. This CDR3 reads CALWAELGKKIKVF. CDR3 sequence (DNA): TGTGCCTTGTGGGCAGAGTTGGGCAAAAAAATCAAGGTATTT.

J is TRGJ1 or TRGJ2 and V is TRGV9. Since TCRdb gives no J gene, matching the DNA to germline was used here to assign it. Trimming removed 0 bases from V and 0 bases from J; junction bases left unmatched: 2. In germline, CDR1 is GITISATS, CDR2 ISYDGTV (reference sequence). The CDR3 consists of 14 residues. CDR3 protein: CALWEVRNYYKKLF. DNA of the CDR3: TGTGCCTTGTGGGAGGTGCGGAATTATTATAAGAAACTCTTT.

As concerns this clone: The sample contains more than one DNA sequence encoding this CDR3. The J gene is TRGJP, the V gene TRGV9. Because TCRdb records no J gene, it was assigned here through a match of the DNA to germline. V was pared by 4 bases and J by 7 bases, with 4 bases of the junction left unmatched. Germline V gene sequence: CDR1 GITISATS, CDR2 ISYDGTV (reference sequence). CDR3 length: 15 residues. DNA of the CDR3: TGTGCCTTGTGGGAAGCCGAGTTGGGCAAAAAAATCAAGGTATTT. As protein: CALWEAELGKKIKVF.